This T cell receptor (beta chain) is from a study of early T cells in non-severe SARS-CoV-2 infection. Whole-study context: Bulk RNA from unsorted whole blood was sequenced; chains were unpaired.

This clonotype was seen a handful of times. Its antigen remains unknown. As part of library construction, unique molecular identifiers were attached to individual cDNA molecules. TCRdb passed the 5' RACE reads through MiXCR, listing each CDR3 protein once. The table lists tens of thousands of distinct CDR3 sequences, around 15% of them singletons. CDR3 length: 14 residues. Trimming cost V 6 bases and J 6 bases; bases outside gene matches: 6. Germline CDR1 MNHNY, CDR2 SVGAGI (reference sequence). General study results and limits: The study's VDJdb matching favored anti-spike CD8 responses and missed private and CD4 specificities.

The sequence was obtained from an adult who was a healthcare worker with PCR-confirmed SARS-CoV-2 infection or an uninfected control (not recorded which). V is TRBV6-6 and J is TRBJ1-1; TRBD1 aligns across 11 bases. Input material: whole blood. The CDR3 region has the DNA TGTGCCAGCAGAGAGGGACAGGGGGTTGCTGAAGCTTTCTTT. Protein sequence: CASREGQGVAEAFF.